This T cell receptor (beta chain) was observed in a study of tissue T cells after allogeneic stem cell transplantation. Study conclusions and caveats: Sampling depth was limited, and the cohort was small and clinically varied. Tissue-detected TCR repertoire was only partly captured by blood and spleen T cells.

This clone has just one count. Its antigen is not identified. Genes and germline come from the mouse. The read halts 1 residue ahead of the CDR3 end, with the missing end drawn from the germline J gene. The germline gives CDR1 NNHNN, CDR2 SYGAGS (reference sequence). V lost 2 bases, J lost 0 bases, and 7 bases lay in between. The CDR3 contains 14 residues. CDR3 sequences, V/J genes, frequencies and template counts came from survey-depth TCRbeta sequencing. Assay used: immunoSEQ multiplex PCR; TCRdb lists only in-frame clones, some missing. This sample has roughly 4,000 clones, with roughly 50% found just once. The time point denotes: mouse harvest day 7 after allogeneic transplant. Each mouse received 10^7 T-cell-depleted marrow cells plus 10^6 splenic CD5+ T cells by tail vein. B6 (H2b) cells into BALB/c (H2d) mice; tissues taken at day 7 or 14.

The chain combines TRBV13-2 with TRBJ2-5; D may be TRBD1 or TRBD2 (5 bases each). The receptor comes from a female BALB/c mouse given C57BL/6 T cells with graft-versus-host disease after an allogeneic hematopoietic cell transplant. The sequenced material came from lymph node tissue. The DNA read from the CDR3 is TGTGCCAGCGGTGACGGGGGTAACCAAGACACCCAGTAC. Amino acid sequence: CASGDGGNQDTQY. Given in full, the CDR3 is CASGDGGNQDTQYF.